The 26 T cell receptor beta chains below all came from one sample that was sequenced in a study of Ad26.COV2.S vaccination and SARS-CoV-2 variants. Using immunoSEQ multiplex PCR, the repertoire was profiled, and TCRdb retains in-frame clones only, with some absent. The table shows about 410,000 clones, with 88% occurring only once. This sample's treatment: roughly 20 received Ad26.COV2.S at low or high dose, single or two shots; several received placebo; per-sample allocation not given. At day 63 after the first vaccine or placebo injection, samples were drawn. The input for sequencing was peripheral blood, taken in a trial of Ad26.COV2.S vaccine versus placebo. The receptor source for this set is a person aged 18-65 years who received the Ad26.COV2.S COVID-19 vaccine or a placebo.

The chain couples TRBV7-2 to TRBJ2-7; 13 nucleotides line up with TRBD2. The CDR3 sequence is 18 residues long. CDR1 and CDR2 from the germline V gene are SGHTA and FQGNSA. The junction had 8 bases not matched to a gene; V was cut back by 1 base and J by 2 bases. The CDR3 loop reads CASSLVSGTSGKPYEQYF. The DNA of the CDR3 is TGTGCCAGCAGCTTAGTCTCCGGGACTAGCGGGAAGCCCTACGAGCAGTACTTC.

CDR3 nucleotide sequence: TGTGCCAGCAGTTACTCAGAGGGGAACACTGAAGCTTTCTTT. Translated: CASSYSEGNTEAFF. The chain couples TRBV6-2 or TRBV6-3 to TRBJ1-1; D not resolved. The V end was cut by 0 bases, the J end by 1 base, with 6 bases between. The CDR3 is 14 amino acids. In germline, CDR1 is MNHEY, CDR2 SVGEGT.

This chain connects TRBV6-2 or TRBV6-3 to TRBJ1-2; D perhaps matches TRBD1 (6 bases). Germline assignment: CDR1 MNHEY and CDR2 SVGEGT. The ends were cut back, 5 bases at V and 2 bases at J, with 18 bases in the middle. The CDR3 is 16 residues long. The CDR3 region has the DNA TGTGCCAGCAGTCGACCCGGGGGGGCGATAAACTATGGCTACACCTTC. Translating it yields CASSRPGGAINYGYTF.

The chain is built from TRBV5-1 and TRBJ2-7; weak D call: TRBD1 (5 bases). V was shortened by 3 bases and J by 0 bases, with 10 bases between the two germline ends. Looked up from germline, CDR1 is SGHRS and CDR2 is YFSETQ. The CDR3 sequence is 14 residues long. The CDR3: CASSSTGSSYEQYF. The CDR3 DNA reads TGCGCCAGCAGCTCTACAGGCAGCTCCTACGAGCAGTACTTC. Combining the CDR3 with reference TRBV5-1 and TRBJ2-7 gives the whole variable domain KAGVTQTPRYLIKTRGQQVTLSCSPISGHRSVSWYQQTPGQGLQFLFEYFSETQRNKGNFPGRFSGRQFSNSRSEMNVSTLELGDSALYLCASSSTGSSYEQYFGPGTRLTVT.

This clone came up once. The chain employs TRBV10-1 and TRBJ1-1; 7 bases fit TRBD1. Germline lookup yields CDR1 WNHNN and CDR2 SYGVQD (reference sequence). CDR3 length equals 13 residues. V lost 6 bases and J lost 4; bases outside the gene matches: 5. CDR3 sequence (DNA): TGCGCCAGCAGGATGGACAGGATCACTGAAGCTTTCTTT. Translation: CASRMDRITEAFF.

The CDR3 sequence is CASSLSGGNTIYF. The CDR3 bases are TGTGCCAGCAGTTTATCAGGGGGCAACACCATATATTTT. This sequence joins TRBV12-3 or TRBV12-4 and TRBJ1-3; TRBD1 aligns across 8 bases. This CDR3 spans 13 amino acids. J lost 7 bases, V lost 2 bases, and 1 base had no gene match.

In DNA form, the CDR3 reads TGTGCCAGCAGCTTAGTTATAACTAATGAAAAACTGTTTTTT. The encoded protein is CASSLVITNEKLFF. The chain uses TRBV11-2 and TRBJ1-4, with unresolved D. From germline, CDR1 is SGHAT and CDR2 FQNNGV. V was cut by 1 base and J by 1 base, with 4 bases left in between. CDR3 length: 14 residues.

DNA for the CDR3: TGTGCCAGCTCACCACAATCGGTACAGGGAGGTTCACCCCTCCACTTT. Its translation is CASSPQSVQGGSPLHF. The chain links TRBV18 to TRBJ1-6; D is possibly TRBD1 (6 bases). V gave up 1 base and J gave up 9 bases, with 16 bases separating them. Germline-derived CDR1 and CDR2 are KGHSH and LQKENI. The CDR3 spans 16 residues.

This chain uses TRBV5-1 with TRBJ2-1, with TRBD1 matching 8 bases. V lost 3 bases and J lost 3; bases outside the gene matches: 8. Germline V CDR1 and CDR2: SGHRS, YFSETQ. The CDR3 is 16 amino acids. CDR3 bases: TGCGCCAGCAGCTATACTCAGGGGGCTTTCTACAATGAGCAGTTCTTC. It specifies CASSYTQGAFYNEQFF.

Here the CDR3 DNA reads TGTGCCAGCAGTGAAGTCCTTAGGACTGAAGCTTTCTTT. This translates into CASSEVLRTEAFF. V is TRBV6-1 and J is TRBJ1-1, with D hard to call. This CDR3 is 13 amino acids long. The V gene's germline CDR1 is MNHNS and CDR2 SASEGT. Trimming removed 1 base at V and 5 bases at J, with 8 bases between.

This clone was counted once. The sample carries other DNA sequences with the same CDR3. This chain joins TRBV5-1 and TRBJ2-3; a possible D gene is TRBD2 (6 bases). The germline V gene encodes CDR1 SGHRS and CDR2 YFSETQ. CDR3 length: 12 amino acids. V dropped 4 bases and J dropped 6 bases, with 9 bases sitting between them. The CDR3 protein is CASSPRGDTQYF. The CDR3 coding sequence is TGCGCCAGCAGCCCCCGGGGGGATACGCAGTATTTT.

The chain links TRBV30 to TRBJ1-6; D is unresolved. The V gene's germline CDR1 is GTSNPN and CDR2 SVGIG (reference sequence). This CDR3 has 11 residues. Between the trimmed V and J ends, which lost 0 bases and 13 bases, there was a span of 7 bases. The CDR3 bases are TGTGCCTGGAGTGTTGGGTACCCCCTCCACTTT. This translates into CAWSVGYPLHF.

This rearrangement joins TRBV4-1 to TRBJ1-2; D gene unclear. The germline CDR1 and CDR2 sequences are MGHRA and YSYEKL. V gave up 2 bases and J gave up 0 bases, with 10 bases separating them. This CDR3 comprises 15 residues. The CDR3 sequence: CASSQSTAANYGYTF. Here the CDR3 DNA reads TGCGCCAGCAGCCAATCTACTGCCGCTAACTATGGCTACACCTTC.

The J gene is TRBJ2-7, the V gene TRBV11-1; D is uncertain. CDR1 is SGHAT and CDR2 is FQDESV in the germline V gene (reference sequence). This CDR3 comprises 11 residues. V lost 5 bases to trimming and J lost 2 bases, with 4 bases between them. CDR3 in amino acids: CASSDAYEQYF. The CDR3 DNA reads TGTGCCAGCAGCGACGCCTACGAGCAGTACTTC.

Written as DNA, the CDR3 is TGTGCCAGCAGCTTAAGAGGACAGGGGGCGCGGGAGGACACTGAAGCTTTCTTT. Its translation is CASSLRGQGAREDTEAFF. The chain carries TRBV7-6 and TRBJ1-1, with TRBD1 matching 11 bases. The CDR3 has 18 residues. Germline assignment: CDR1 SGHVS and CDR2 FNYEAQ. V was pared by 2 bases and J by 3 bases, with 11 bases of the junction left unmatched.

This chain uses TRBV3-1 (or the pseudogene TRBV3-2) with TRBJ2-7, with D uncertain. The CDR3 totals 14 residues. Germline V gives CDR1 LGHDT, CDR2 YNNKEL (reference sequence). V gave up 0 bases and J gave up 2 bases, with 8 bases separating them. CDR3 coding DNA: TGTGCCAGCAGCCAAGATGCCAGTACCTACGAGCAGTACTTC. Its translation is CASSQDASTYEQYF.

This clone was observed once. Other DNA sequences in the sample encode the same CDR3. The chain is built from TRBV12-3 or TRBV12-4 and TRBJ1-1; the D is unclear. The V gene lost 1 base and the J gene lost 4 bases, with 7 bases spanning the gap. The CDR3 contains 13 residues. The CDR3 reads CASSLGGLTEAFF. CDR3 nucleotides: TGTGCCAGCAGTTTAGGGGGTCTCACTGAAGCTTTCTTT.

The chain has TRBV2 and TRBJ2-2, with D tentatively TRBD1 or TRBD2 (5 bases each). Germline V CDR1 and CDR2: SNHLY, FYNNEI. The CDR3 is 14 amino acids. Trimming stripped 4 bases from V and 3 bases from J, with 9 bases between. The DNA of the CDR3 is TGTGCCAGCAGTGCGGGGCAAGACACCGGGGAGCTGTTTTTT. Translated, it gives CASSAGQDTGELFF.

This clone was counted once. The chain recombines TRBV7-2 with TRBJ1-2; 8 nucleotides agree with TRBD1. J lost 7 bases, V lost 5 bases, and 12 bases had no gene match. The CDR3 contains 15 residues. Germline CDR1 reads SGHTA; CDR2 reads FQGNSA. CDR3 DNA: TGTGCCAGCAGCCTCCGGGACACAGGGACAGGTGGCTACACCTTC. Its translation: CASSLRDTGTGGYTF.

This chain uses TRBV25-1 with TRBJ2-3; 9 bases match TRBD1. CDR3 length: 15 amino acids. V shed 4 bases and J 4 bases; nucleotides not matched to a gene: 6. CDR1 and CDR2 from the germline V gene are MGHDK and SYGVNS. CDR3 protein: CASSAPGQGPDTQYF. CDR3 coding DNA: TGTGCCAGCAGTGCCCCGGGACAGGGACCAGATACGCAGTATTTT.

J is TRBJ2-5 and V is TRBV5-1, with 8 nucleotides matching TRBD1. The V segment lost 1 base and the J segment 0 bases; nucleotides outside the gene matches: 5. The length of the CDR3 is 16 residues. CDR1 is SGHRS and CDR2 is YFSETQ in the germline V gene. The CDR3 loop reads CASSLRQGTYQETQYF. CDR3 DNA: TGCGCCAGCAGCTTGCGACAGGGGACGTACCAAGAGACCCAGTACTTC.

The rearrangement joins TRBV11-2 to TRBJ2-6; the match to TRBD1 covers 10 bases. Losses at the gene ends were 6 bases for V and 0 bases for J; bases not matched to a gene: 5. CDR3 size: 17 residues. CDR1 and CDR2 (germline): SGHAT, FQNNGV. The CDR3: CASSGQGVHSGANVLTF. CDR3 coding DNA: TGTGCCAGCAGTGGACAGGGGGTCCACTCTGGGGCCAACGTCCTGACTTTC.

The chain uses TRBV12-3 or TRBV12-4 and TRBJ1-1; 9 positions match TRBD1. CDR3 length equals 13 residues. J was trimmed by 10 bases and V by 1 base; bases with no gene match: 4. CDR3 in amino acids: CASSLDRGLVAFF. In nucleotides, the CDR3 is TGTGCCAGCAGTTTAGACAGGGGGCTAGTAGCTTTCTTT.

This sequence joins TRBV2 and TRBJ1-5, with D perhaps matching TRBD1 (5 bases). This CDR3 comprises 14 residues. Looked up from germline, CDR1 is SNHLY and CDR2 is FYNNEI. Between the trimmed V and J ends, which lost 8 bases and 1 base, there was a span of 12 bases. The CDR3 coding sequence is TGTGCCAGCCACCTCGGGGGAAGCAATCAGCCCCAGCATTTT. It translates to CASHLGGSNQPQHF. Together with reference TRBV2 and TRBJ1-5, the CDR3 gives the full variable domain: EPEVTQTPSHQVTQMGQEVILRCVPISNHLYFYWYRQILGQKVEFLVSFYNNEISEKSEIFDDQFSVERPDGSNFTLKIRSTKLEDSAMYFCASHLGGSNQPQHFGDGTRLSIL.

V is TRBV19 and J is TRBJ1-5; 10 bases are shared with TRBD1. The CDR3 covers 18 residues. The ends lost 8 bases at V and 2 bases at J; junction bases unmatched: 15. In germline, CDR1 is LNHDA, CDR2 SQIVND (reference sequence). CDR3 amino acids: CASQKATGTGAGNQPQHF. For the CDR3, the DNA is TGTGCCAGTCAAAAGGCCACCGGGACAGGGGCGGGCAATCAGCCCCAGCATTTT.

J is TRBJ2-3 and V is TRBV3-1 (or the pseudogene TRBV3-2); D is ambiguous. The CDR3 loop spans 13 amino acids. V was trimmed by 3 bases and J by 6 bases, leaving 10 bases between them. Germline V gives CDR1 LGHDT, CDR2 YNNKEL (reference sequence). The CDR3 sequence: CASSQSLRDTQYF. CDR3 sequence (DNA): TGTGCCAGCAGCCAGAGTCTTCGGGATACGCAGTATTTT.